This T cell receptor (beta chain) was identified during a study of blood T cell repertoires in COVID-19. Study summary: Samples taken during acute and convalescent COVID-19 were collected in the United States, Italy and Spain. PBMCs, B-cell-depleted T cells, or T cells provided the cDNA or gDNA that made up the material.

Trimming cost V 5 bases and J 7 bases; bases outside gene matches: 5. CDR1 is LNHDA, CDR2 SQIVND, per germline (reference sequence). This CDR3 contains 14 residues. In the source study's methods: Cell counts per sample came from amplifying reference gene primers. TCRdb's copy holds only in-frame clones and misses some; the assay was immunoSEQ multiplex PCR. D and trimming were read from the DNA, whereas the V and J calls and clone size are those reported in that table. Altogether about 180,000 clones are present, 70% to 90% being singletons, with the ten largest covering 10% to 11%. This sequence joins TRBV19 and TRBJ1-6; 7 nucleotides align to TRBD1. The clonotype originates from a human donor with active or convalescent COVID-19. The donor label of this sample is uncertain. The sample comprised peripheral blood. CDR3 region: CASSQGQPNSPLHF. CDR3 nucleotides: TGTGCCAGTAGTCAGGGACAGCCCAATTCACCCCTCCACTTT.